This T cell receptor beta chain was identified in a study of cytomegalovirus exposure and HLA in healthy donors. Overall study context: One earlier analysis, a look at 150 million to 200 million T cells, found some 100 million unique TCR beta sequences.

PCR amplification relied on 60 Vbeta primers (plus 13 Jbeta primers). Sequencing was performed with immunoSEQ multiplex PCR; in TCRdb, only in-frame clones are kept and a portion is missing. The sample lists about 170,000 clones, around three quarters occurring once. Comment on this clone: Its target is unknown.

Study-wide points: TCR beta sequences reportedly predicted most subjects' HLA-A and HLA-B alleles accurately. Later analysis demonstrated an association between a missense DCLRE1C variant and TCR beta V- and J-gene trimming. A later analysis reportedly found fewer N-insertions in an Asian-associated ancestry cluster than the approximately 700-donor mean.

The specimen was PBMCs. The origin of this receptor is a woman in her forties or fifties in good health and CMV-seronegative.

The CDR3 is CASSLVPREAYEQYF. CDR3 coding DNA: TGCGCCAGCAGCTTGGTTCCGCGGGAGGCCTACGAGCAGTACTTC. The chain couples TRBV5-1 to TRBJ2-5, with TRBD2 identical over 8 bases. With the DNA end fitting TRBJ2-7 better, the J assignment may be wrong. Per germline, CDR1 SGHRS and CDR2 YFSETQ. There are 15 residues in the CDR3.